A selection of T cell receptor beta chains follows, all from one sample in a study of cytomegalovirus exposure and HLA in healthy donors. TCRdb keeps only in-frame clones here, not all; method: immunoSEQ multiplex PCR. This sample has more than 120,000 clones, with 70% to 90% found just once. Material: PBMCs. These receptors originate from a young man in good health and CMV-seropositive. The CDR3 runs from the conserved cysteine through the conserved F or W. A D gene is named only where the DNA matches it firmly. Size is omitted from some rows. Given values are once, few, many or a class for expanded clones.

CDR3 | DNA | D | V | size | J
CASRSGRAENEQFF | TGTGCCAGCAGGAGTGGGAGGGCCGAAAATGAGCAGTTCTTC | TRBD2 | TRBV27 | - | TRBJ2-1
CASSIEKRPQHF | TGTGCCAGCAGTATAGAGAAGCGGCCCCAGCATTTT | - | TRBV28 | - | TRBJ1-5
CASGYYGYTF | TGTGCGTCGGGATACTATGGCTACACCTTC | - | TRBV7-9 | - | TRBJ1-2
CASSSGQGWDEQYF | TGTGCCAGCAGTTCTGGACAGGGGTGGGACGAGCAGTACTTC | TRBD1 | TRBV27 | - | TRBJ2-7
CASSPLQDTYEQYF | TGTGCCAGCTCACCACTGCAGGATACCTACGAGCAGTACTTC | - | TRBV18 | - | TRBJ2-7
CASSHQGAGGYTF | TGCGCCAGCAGCCATCAGGGGGCTGGTGGCTACACCTTC | TRBD1 | TRBV4-1 | - | TRBJ1-2
CASRSGDQPQHF | TGTGCCAGCAGGTCGGGGGATCAGCCCCAGCATTTT | - | TRBV6-5 | - | TRBJ1-5
CASSQGQTYYEQYF | TGTGCCAGCAGCCAGGGACAGACCTACTACGAGCAGTACTTC | TRBD1 | TRBV7-6 | - | TRBJ2-7
CASSQKQGSSYEQYF | TGTGCCAGTAGCCAAAAACAGGGGAGCTCCTACGAGCAGTACTTC | TRBD1 | TRBV19 | - | TRBJ2-7
CASSVGQGTGNTIYF | TGTGCCAGCAGCGTAGGGCAGGGGACTGGAAACACCATATATTTT | - | TRBV9 | - | TRBJ1-3
CASSLDGLNTEAFF | TGCGCCAGCAGCTTGGACGGGTTGAACACTGAAGCTTTCTTT | - | TRBV5-1 | - | TRBJ1-1
CASSITGGPTEAFF | TGTGCCAGTAGTATAACAGGGGGCCCCACTGAAGCTTTCTTT | TRBD1 | TRBV19 | - | TRBJ1-1
CASSVTVTGLVTDTQYF | TGTGCCAGCAGCGTTACTGTGACAGGACTAGTCACAGATACGCAGTATTTT | - | TRBV2 | - | TRBJ2-3
CASSLDRALNTGELFF | TGTGCCAGCAGCTTAGACAGGGCCCTAAACACCGGGGAGCTGTTTTTT | - | TRBV7-9 | - | TRBJ2-2
CASSTRPSAGYEQYF | TGTGCCAGCAGCACCCGGCCCTCGGCGGGCTACGAGCAGTACTTC | - | TRBV5-5 | - | TRBJ2-7
CAWSRTGPREQYF | TGTGCCTGGAGCCGGACAGGGCCTCGCGAGCAGTACTTC | TRBD1 | TRBV30 | - | TRBJ2-7
CASSFGLAGGPLYNEQFF | TGTGCCAGCAGCTTTGGACTAGCGGGAGGGCCCCTCTACAATGAGCAGTTCTTC | TRBD2 | TRBV7-8 | - | TRBJ2-1
CASSSSLDRDLGEKLFF | TGTGCCAGCAGTTCCTCCCTCGACAGGGATTTAGGGGAAAAACTGTTTTTT | TRBD1 | TRBV27 | few | TRBJ1-4
CASSRGGGRTDTQYF | TGTGCCAGCAGTCGAGGGGGGGGCCGGACAGATACGCAGTATTTT | - | TRBV27 | - | TRBJ2-3
CASSYSRGGVGGYTF | TGTGCCAGCAGTTACTCGAGAGGGGGCGTCGGTGGCTACACCTTC | TRBD1 | TRBV6-5 | once | TRBJ1-2
CAWSVGQVYQETQYF | TGTGCCTGGAGTGTGGGACAGGTATACCAAGAGACCCAGTACTTC | TRBD1 | TRBV30 | - | TRBJ2-5
CASSYGQGNQPQHF | TGTGCCAGCAGTTATGGTCAGGGGAATCAGCCCCAGCATTTT | - | TRBV6-5 | - | TRBJ1-5
CASSGTAGYEQYF | TGTGCCAGCTCAGGGACAGCTGGCTACGAGCAGTACTTC | TRBD1 | TRBV18 | - | TRBJ2-7
CASSPMGDRSYEQYF | TGTGCCAGCAGCCCAATGGGGGACAGGTCCTACGAGCAGTACTTC | TRBD1 | TRBV4-2 | - | TRBJ2-7
CASSGGPPPYEQYF | TGTGCCAGCAGCGGCGGGCCGCCTCCCTACGAGCAGTACTTC | - | TRBV9 | - | TRBJ2-7
CASSSGTDNNEQFF | TGCGCCAGCAGCTCAGGCACAGACAACAATGAGCAGTTCTTC | - | TRBV5-1 | - | TRBJ2-1
CASTDWNTGELFF | TGTGCCAGCACCGACTGGAACACCGGGGAGCTGTTTTTT | - | TRBV5-5 | - | TRBJ2-2
CASSLWPSDYEQYF | TGTGCCAGCAGCTTGTGGCCTAGCGACTACGAGCAGTACTTC | - | TRBV11-3 | - | TRBJ2-7
CASSGPGHGNTIYF | TGTGCCAGCAGCGGGCCTGGCCATGGAAACACCATATATTTT | - | TRBV5-5 | - | TRBJ1-3
CASSVIPSSYNEQFF | TGTGCCAGTAGTGTAATCCCGAGCTCCTACAATGAGCAGTTCTTC | - | TRBV19 | - | TRBJ2-1
CATSRGGGVFGELFF | TGTGCCACCAGCAGAGGGGGAGGGGTCTTCGGGGAGCTGTTTTTT | TRBD2 | TRBV15 | - | TRBJ2-2
CASSPNSARGRSGELFF | TGTGCCAGCAGCCCAAATAGTGCCCGGGGAAGGTCCGGGGAGCTGTTTTTT | - | TRBV5-8 | - | TRBJ2-2
CASSSPRSGNTIYF | TGTGCCAGCAGCTCCCCCCGGTCCGGAAACACCATATATTTT | - | TRBV5-6 | - | TRBJ1-3
CAWSVADTDTQYF | TGTGCCTGGAGTGTAGCCGATACAGATACGCAGTATTTT | - | TRBV30 | - | TRBJ2-3
CASSAGDRVSNGYTF | TGTGCCAGCAGCGCCGGAGACAGGGTGAGCAATGGCTACACCTTC | TRBD1 | TRBV9 | - | TRBJ1-2
CASSLRLARTDTQYF | TGTGCCAGCAGCCTTCGACTAGCCCGCACAGATACGCAGTATTTT | TRBD2 | TRBV7-9 | - | TRBJ2-3
CASMVSGRQYF | TGTGCCAGTATGGTAAGCGGTCGGCAGTATTTT | - | TRBV19 | - | TRBJ2-3
CASSDQGDQPQHF | TGTGCCAGCAGTGACCAGGGGGATCAGCCCCAGCATTTT | TRBD1 | TRBV2 | - | TRBJ1-5
CASSGLRGGRGIYEQYF | TGTGCCAGCAGTGGACTGAGAGGGGGGAGGGGGATATACGAGCAGTACTTC | - | TRBV25-1 | - | TRBJ2-7
CASSLVWLAGTGELFF | TGTGCCAGCAGCTTAGTGTGGCTGGCGGGCACCGGGGAGCTGTTTTTT | - | TRBV7-2 | - | TRBJ2-2
CASSSGTGPYEQYF | TGCGCCAGCAGCTCCGGGACTGGGCCCTACGAGCAGTACTTC | - | TRBV5-1 | - | TRBJ2-7
CATSTGTSYEQYF | TGTGCCACCAGCACCGGGACTAGCTACGAGCAGTACTTC | TRBD2 | TRBV15 | - | TRBJ2-7
CASSEQGSPGTQYF | TGTGCCAGCAGTGAACAGGGGTCCCCTGGGACCCAGTACTTC | - | TRBV2 | once | TRBJ2-5
CSVESDREETQYF | TGCAGCGTTGAGTCGGACAGGGAGGAGACCCAGTACTTC | TRBD1 | TRBV29-1 | - | TRBJ2-5
CASSGGAVGNTEAFF | TGCGCCAGCAGTGGGGGAGCGGTGGGGAACACTGAAGCTTTCTTT | - | TRBV10-1 | - | TRBJ1-1
CAIRKQSTDTQYF | TGTGCCATCAGAAAACAGAGCACAGATACGCAGTATTTT | - | TRBV10-3 | - | TRBJ2-3
CASSLGQVPDSYEQYF | TGCGCCAGCAGCTTGGGACAGGTACCAGACTCCTACGAGCAGTACTTC | - | TRBV5-1 | - | TRBJ2-7
CASSFRDSYEQYF | TGTGCCAGCAGTTTCCGGGACAGCTACGAGCAGTACTTC | TRBD1 | TRBV27 | once | TRBJ2-7
CASSQGAGGTKNIQYF | TGCGCCAGCAGCCAAGGAGCGGGAGGCACCAAAAACATTCAGTACTTC | TRBD2 | TRBV4-1 | - | TRBJ2-4
CASSYLAGGGGGTQYF | TGCGCCAGCAGCTATCTAGCGGGAGGTGGAGGAGGTACGCAGTATTTT | TRBD2 | TRBV5-1 | - | TRBJ2-3
CASSQEGRGRGTDTQYF | TGTGCCAGCAGCCAAGAGGGCAGGGGGCGAGGCACAGATACGCAGTATTTT | TRBD1 | TRBV4-2 | - | TRBJ2-3
CASTPLGASSNEQFF | TGTGCCAGCACCCCCTTGGGGGCATCAAGCAATGAGCAGTTCTTC | - | TRBV27 | once | TRBJ2-1
CSGGLTEAFF | TGCAGTGGGGGGCTCACTGAAGCTTTCTTT | - | TRBV20-1 | - | TRBJ1-1
CASSRTGENQPQHF | TGTGCCAGCAGCCGGACAGGGGAAAATCAGCCCCAGCATTTT | TRBD1 | TRBV16 | - | TRBJ1-5
CASSVEASGRRGEQYF | TGTGCCAGCAGCGTAGAGGCGAGCGGGAGACGTGGAGAGCAGTACTTC | TRBD2 | TRBV9 | - | TRBJ2-7